Sequencing of this T cell receptor (beta chain) was carried out in a study of CD8+CD57+ T cells in acquired aplastic anemia. Across the study: The mean DNA yield obtained from sorted CD4+ and CD8+ cells came to about 3.2 ug. An average of about 9.8 million reads for CD4+ cells was obtained from healthy donors.

This CDR3 comprises 16 residues. Germline CDR1 reads WNHNN; CDR2 reads SYGVQD (reference sequence). Genomic DNA was employed as the template in profiling TCR beta VDJ and CDR3. TCRdb reprocessed the reads with MiXCR, giving one entry per CDR3 protein. The sample lists just over 400,000 distinct CDR3 sequences, 55% to 75% seen once, with approximately 3.8% in the top ten. Findings and limits, study-wide: Roughly 30 CD8+ CDR3 sequences occurred in both the patients and the controls. Patients and healthy controls showed no significant CD8+ Simpson's diversity difference.

As regards this clonotype: Its specificity is not known. Compared with germline, one end of the junction differs, possibly owing to a read error.

This receptor was identified in a human donor in good health, serving as a control. The genes are TRBV10-1 and TRBJ1-6; 9 bases are shared with TRBD1. Specimen: sorted CD4+, CD8+, or CD8+CD57+ T cells (not recorded which) from PBMCs. CDR3 in amino acids: CASSDSGGQGTSPLHF. DNA of the CDR3: TGTGCCAGCAGTGACTCGGGAGGACAGGGGACGTCACCCCTCCACTTT.